This entry is about one TCR beta chain. Grouping used clinical history reported by participants in a survey and questionnaire. This sample was included in a study of blood T cell repertoires in COVID-19. On the study more broadly: From the United States, Italy and Spain came samples of acute and convalescent COVID-19. Sample material is recorded as cDNA or gDNA derived from T cells, B-cell-depleted T cells, or PBMCs.

The CDR3 is made up of 15 amino acids. Germline CDR1 is MNHEY and CDR2 is SVGAGI. V was clipped by 0 bases and J by 1 base, with 9 bases between them. Per the study methods: Estimation of nucleated cell counts relied on the amplification of reference gene primers. Measured with immunoSEQ multiplex PCR; TCRdb has only the in-frame clones, and not every one. The V and J calls and clone size come from that table; D and trimming were worked out from the DNA. Of about 260,000 clones in the sample, 80% to 90% were seen once. This receptor was obtained from a woman aged 25 to 39 with acute COVID-19. Source material: PBMCs or T cells enriched from blood (not recorded which). The chain links TRBV6-5 to TRBJ1-1; a weak D match, TRBD1 (6 bases). The CDR3 DNA is TGTGCCAGCAGTTACTCGAAGGGGGAGAACACTGAAGCTTTCTTT. Amino acid sequence: CASSYSKGENTEAFF.